The 26 T cell receptor beta chains presented below share a single source sample, sequenced in a study of T-cell reconstitution after alpha-beta-depleted transplantation in children. Molecular barcoding with unique molecular identifiers was used for the TCRbeta library. TCRdb processed the PCR reads anew with MiXCR; each CDR3 protein has one entry. Of about 120,000 distinct CDR3 sequences listed, approximately 22% are singletons. Sequences were derived from PBMCs, mostly from graft donor cells, sampled 180 days after TCRalphabeta/CD19-depleted stem cell transplant. The receptors derive from a male patient between 2 and 10 years old who had a stem cell transplant for chronic granulomatous disease, so the T cells may come from the graft donor.

This clonotype was counted at least ten times. The rearrangement joins TRBV2 to TRBJ2-7, with a tentative D call TRBD1 (5 bases). V was trimmed by 3 bases and J by 4 bases, leaving 16 bases between them. The CDR3 has 15 residues. Per the germline V gene, CDR1 is SNHLY and CDR2 is FYNNEI. CDR3: CASSESPGLGYEQYF. DNA for the CDR3: TGTGCCAGCAGTGAGTCTCCAGGGTTGGGATACGAGCAGTACTTC.

The J gene is TRBJ1-3, the V gene TRBV25-1, with 7 nucleotides matching TRBD1. This CDR3 comprises 13 residues. Germline loops: CDR1 MGHDK, CDR2 SYGVNS. J gave up 4 bases and V 6 bases, and 3 bases lay outside the gene matches. The CDR3 nucleotides read TGTGCCAGCAGAACAGGGGACGGAAACACCATATATTTT. Its translation is CASRTGDGNTIYF.

This clonotype was seen a handful of times. V is TRBV29-1 and J is TRBJ2-2; maybe TRBD2 (5 bases). Germline CDR1 SQVTM, CDR2 ANQGSEA. This CDR3 contains 14 residues. Trimming took off 4 bases at V and 0 bases at J, with 9 bases between the two ends. The CDR3 reads CSVVTIPNTGELFF. The CDR3 nucleotides are TGCAGCGTTGTGACTATACCGAACACCGGGGAGCTGTTTTTT.

This clonotype was seen a handful of times. The gene calls are TRBV25-1 and TRBJ2-1; TRBD2 matches at 10 bases. V gave up 10 bases and J gave up 7 bases; unmatched junction bases: 7. CDR1 MGHDK and CDR2 SYGVNS come from the germline V gene. The CDR3 runs to 13 residues. The chain's CDR3 is CATGTSVRNEQFF. In DNA form, the CDR3 reads TGTGCCACTGGGACTAGCGTCAGGAATGAGCAGTTCTTC.

The chain recombines TRBV24-1 with TRBJ2-3; 7 bases are shared with TRBD1. Germline V lookup: CDR1 KGHDR, CDR2 SFDVKD. The CDR3 runs to 13 residues. Trimming took 9 bases from V and 2 from J; bases not matched to a gene: 4. CDR3 amino acids: CATVDRVTDTQYF. Here the CDR3 DNA reads TGTGCCACCGTCGACAGGGTCACAGATACGCAGTATTTT.

This clonotype came up a few times. The V gene is TRBV20-1, the J gene TRBJ1-2; no firm D call. Trimming stripped 2 bases from V and 6 bases from J, with 7 bases between. This CDR3 is built from 11 residues. Germline V CDR1 and CDR2: DFQATT, SNEGSKA (reference sequence). DNA for the CDR3: TGCAGTGCTAGATTGGCAGATGGCTACACCTTC. Amino acids: CSARLADGYTF.

In this sample, this clonotype turned up many times. The chain has TRBV20-1 and TRBJ1-1; weak D call: TRBD1 (6 bases). This CDR3 is built from 12 residues. V shed 4 bases and J shed 10 bases, with 16 bases lying between them. The germline V gene encodes CDR1 DFQATT and CDR2 SNEGSKA (reference sequence). The CDR3 DNA follows: TGCAGTGCTAAACAGGGCGATGCATCAGCTTTCTTT. Translated: CSAKQGDASAFF.

The chain employs TRBV28 and TRBJ1-4; D unclear. The CDR3 runs to 14 residues. V lost 9 bases and J 5 bases, leaving 16 bases between the germline ends. Germline V gives CDR1 MDHEN, CDR2 SYDVKM. The CDR3 is CASQQVGGNEKLFF. CDR3 DNA sequence: TGTGCCAGTCAACAAGTAGGCGGCAATGAAAAACTGTTTTTT.

Comment on this clonotype: Since the CDR3 does not end with the conserved phenylalanine or tryptophan, this likely comes from a read error. The genes are TRBV28 and TRBJ2-1; the D gene is possibly TRBD2 (5 bases). There are 14 residues in the CDR3. With 7 bases removed from V and 2 bases from J, the gap between germline ends came to 12 bases. Germline lookup yields CDR1 MDHEN and CDR2 SYDVKM. CDR3 in DNA: TGTGCCAGCACTCGTCCCGGGGCCTACAATGAGCAGTTCCTC. This codes for CASTRPGAYNEQFL.

This chain connects TRBV29-1 to TRBJ2-7, with TRBD2 matching over 8 bases. Germline CDR1 is SQVTM and CDR2 is ANQGSEA. V shed 4 bases, J shed 6 bases, and the junction held 11 bases outside the gene matches. This CDR3 region has 14 residues. CDR3 in DNA: TGCAGCGTTGTTAAAAGCGGGAGCTCAGGCGAGCAGTACTTC. Encoded protein: CSVVKSGSSGEQYF.

This clonotype has more than one count but fewer than ten. The chain combines TRBV20-1 with TRBJ1-4; D perhaps matches TRBD1 (6 bases). The V and J ends lost 2 bases and 8 bases respectively, with 12 bases between them. The length of the CDR3 is 13 residues. The V gene's germline CDR1 is DFQATT and CDR2 SNEGSKA (reference sequence). The CDR3 DNA sequence: TGCAGTGCTAGAAGGGGGGGGACAGAAAAACTGTTTTTT. This gives the protein CSARRGGTEKLFF.

This clonotype is labeled as medium-sized. The chain joins TRBV7-2 to TRBJ1-2; D uncertain. Per the germline V gene, CDR1 is SGHTA and CDR2 is FQGNSA. CDR3 size: 12 residues. Trimming pared 5 bases from V and 7 bases from J, leaving 11 bases between. This CDR3 reads CASSPRTSGYTF. The DNA of the CDR3 is TGTGCCAGCAGCCCCCGGACCTCTGGCTACACCTTC.

This clonotype was seen repeatedly, ten times or more. The chain has TRBV20-1 and TRBJ1-1; D gene ambiguous. The CDR3 runs 13 residues. Germline assignment: CDR1 DFQATT and CDR2 SNEGSKA (reference sequence). The V and J ends lost 2 bases and 8 bases respectively, with 15 bases between them. The CDR3 is CSARPVPLGEAFF. The CDR3 DNA sequence: TGCAGTGCTAGACCCGTTCCCCTGGGGGAAGCTTTCTTT.

This clonotype was seen a single time. The V gene is TRBV5-1, the J gene TRBJ2-7; 8 bases are a match to TRBD2. The CDR3 extends over 14 amino acids. Trimming cost V 1 base and J 11 bases; bases outside gene matches: 11. CDR1 and CDR2 from the germline V gene are SGHRS and YFSETQ. The CDR3 region has the DNA TGCGCCAGCAGCTTGAAACGGGAGGGCGGCGTGGAGTACTTC. It encodes CASSLKREGGVEYF.

This chain connects TRBV6-5 to TRBJ1-4; D might be TRBD1 (6 bases). Trimming pared 0 bases from V and 8 bases from J, leaving 16 bases between. CDR1 and CDR2 from the germline V gene are MNHEY and SVGAGI. CDR3 size: 16 residues. CDR3 amino acids: CASSYSNRRGGEKLFF. In DNA, the CDR3 is TGTGCCAGCAGTTACTCGAACCGCAGGGGTGGAGAAAAACTGTTTTTT.

With respect to this clonotype: Sequence at one end of the junction differs from germline and may be a read error. The CDR3 loop reads CASSLGPPGWDF. CDR3 coding DNA: TGTGCCAGCAGCCTAGGCCCACCAGGGTGGGACTTC. This sequence joins TRBV7-9 and TRBJ2-7; possible D gene TRBD1, 5 bases. The germline V gene encodes CDR1 SEHNR and CDR2 FQNEAQ (reference sequence). The CDR3 loop spans 12 amino acids.

The chain has TRBV5-1 and TRBJ1-4; a possible D gene is TRBD1 (5 bases). With 0 bases removed from V and 2 bases from J, the gap between germline ends came to 11 bases. This CDR3 spans 16 amino acids. Germline CDR1 is SGHRS and CDR2 is YFSETQ. The CDR3 DNA follows: TGCGCCAGCAGCTTGGAAGCAGGGTCCACTAATGAAAAACTGTTTTTT. This encodes CASSLEAGSTNEKLFF.

This clonotype has just a few counts. The chain has TRBV4-2 and TRBJ2-7; D possibly corresponds to TRBD2 (5 bases). In germline, CDR1 is LGHNA, CDR2 YNFKEQ. Trimming left V 0 bases short and J 0 bases short, with 9 bases between. The CDR3 sequence is 15 residues long. CDR3 in DNA: TGTGCCAGCAGCCAAGAGAGGAGGAGCTCCTACGAGCAGTACTTC. Protein: CASSQERRSSYEQYF.

This clonotype was observed many times. This CDR3 is CASSSTGPNEQFF. CDR3 DNA: TGTGCCAGCAGCTCGACAGGACCTAATGAGCAGTTCTTC. This chain joins TRBV7-2 and TRBJ2-1, with D tentatively TRBD1 (6 bases). CDR1 and CDR2 (germline): SGHTA, FQGNSA. V was pared by 4 bases and J by 7 bases, with 11 bases between. The CDR3 runs to 13 residues.

This clonotype came up many times. The V gene is TRBV18, the J gene TRBJ2-5, with unresolved D. Germline V gene sequence: CDR1 KGHSH, CDR2 LQKENI. This CDR3 is built from 12 residues. The V end lost 0 bases, the J end lost 4 bases, and 3 bases lay between the germline ends. Here the CDR3 reads CASSPPTETQYF. The CDR3 DNA is TGTGCCAGCTCACCACCCACAGAGACCCAGTACTTC.

This chain links TRBV12-3 or TRBV12-4 with TRBJ2-3; 8 bases map to TRBD2. V lost 6 bases and J lost 6; bases outside the gene matches: 5. CDR3 length equals 13 residues. CDR3 sequence: CASRRTSPDTQYF. The CDR3 bases are TGTGCCAGCAGAAGGACTAGCCCCGATACGCAGTATTTT.

This clonotype has a handful of counts. The V call is TRBV15, the J call TRBJ2-7, with D hard to call. The germline gives CDR1 LNHNV, CDR2 YYDKDF (reference sequence). This CDR3 has 13 amino acids. Between the trimmed V and J ends, which lost 1 base and 5 bases, there was a span of 9 bases. The CDR3 bases are TGTGCCACCAGCAGAGGAGTAGGGAACGAGCAGTACTTC. Residues: CATSRGVGNEQYF.

In its sample, this clonotype was seen a few times. This chain connects TRBV12-3 or TRBV12-4 to TRBJ2-1; D call uncertain. The CDR3 is 12 amino acids. Trimming shortened V by 3 bases and J by 10 bases, and 10 bases separated the two germline ends. As DNA, the CDR3 is TGTGCCAGCAGTTTGTTCCGCGAGGAGCAGTTCTTC. This gives the protein CASSLFREEQFF.

The chain employs TRBV27 and TRBJ2-1; TRBD2 aligns across 13 bases. V lost 6 bases, J lost 10 bases, and 12 bases stayed unmatched. CDR1 MNHEY and CDR2 SMNVEV come from the germline V gene (reference sequence). CDR3 length: 16 amino acids. The CDR3 reads CASSLPPGLAGNEQFF. DNA of the CDR3: TGTGCCAGCAGCCTCCCGCCGGGACTAGCGGGAAACGAGCAGTTCTTC.

V gene TRBV6-9 combines with J gene TRBJ2-1; 8 bases map to TRBD2. The V gene's germline CDR1 is MNHGY and CDR2 SVAAGI. J lost 4 bases, V lost 6 bases, and 8 bases had no gene match. This CDR3 is built from 15 residues. The CDR3 coding sequence is TGTGCCAGCAGGGTCTCGGGGGGGCCTTACAATGAGCAGTTCTTC. Its protein is CASRVSGGPYNEQFF.

This clonotype was counted ten times or more. This rearrangement joins TRBV7-2 to TRBJ2-7; D unresolved. Germline CDR1 and CDR2: SGHTA and FQGNSA. CDR3 length: 11 residues. The V end was cut by 7 bases, the J end by 3 bases, with 7 bases between. CDR3 loop: CASTDFYEQYF. The DNA for the CDR3 is TGTGCCAGCACCGACTTCTACGAGCAGTACTTC.